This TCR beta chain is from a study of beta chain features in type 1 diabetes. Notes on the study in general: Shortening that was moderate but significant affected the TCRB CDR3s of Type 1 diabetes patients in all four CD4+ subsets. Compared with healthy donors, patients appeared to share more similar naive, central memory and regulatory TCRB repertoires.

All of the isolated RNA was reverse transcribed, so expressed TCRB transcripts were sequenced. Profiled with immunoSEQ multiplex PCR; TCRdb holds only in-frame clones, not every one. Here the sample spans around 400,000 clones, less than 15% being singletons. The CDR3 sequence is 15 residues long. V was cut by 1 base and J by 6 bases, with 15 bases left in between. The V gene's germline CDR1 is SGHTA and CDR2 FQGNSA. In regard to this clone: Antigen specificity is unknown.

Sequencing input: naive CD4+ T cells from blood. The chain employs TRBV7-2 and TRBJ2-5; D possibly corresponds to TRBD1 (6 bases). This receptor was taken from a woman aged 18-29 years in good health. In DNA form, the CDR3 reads TGTGCCAGCAGCTTAGATCCGGCAGGGGAACAGACCCAGTACTTC. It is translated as CASSLDPAGEQTQYF.